These T cell receptor beta chains were read from a single sample in a study of blood T cell repertoires in COVID-19. The protocol was immunoSEQ multiplex PCR, while the TCRdb copy is restricted to in-frame clones and leaves out a portion. In the table there are roughly 64,000 clones, about 76% of which are singletons. The sequenced sample consisted of peripheral blood. All receptors come from a human donor in a cohort sampled during active COVID-19. CDR3s include the opening cysteine and the closing phenylalanine or tryptophan. Fields, in order: CDR3 DNA, CDR3 protein, D gene, V gene, clone size, J gene. A D gene is named only where the DNA matches it firmly. Clone size is stated in some rows and not others, as once, few, many or a class when expanded.

CDR3nt: TGTGCCAGCAGTCAACGCAAGGGGCTCGAAGCTTTCTTT
CDR3aa: CASSQRKGLEAFF
d_gene: NA
v_gene: TRBV6-5
abundance: NA
j_gene: TRBJ1-1

CDR3nt: TGTGCCAGCTCACCGCCGACAGGGGATAATGAGCAGTTCTTC
CDR3aa: CASSPPTGDNEQFF
d_gene: TRBD1
v_gene: TRBV18
abundance: NA
j_gene: TRBJ2-1

CDR3nt: TGTGCCAGCAGCATCCACACCGGGGAGCTGTTTTTT
CDR3aa: CASSIHTGELFF
d_gene: NA
v_gene: TRBV12-3/TRBV12-4
abundance: NA
j_gene: TRBJ2-2

CDR3nt: TGTGCCAGCCTGGCAGGGGGCGTTGAGACCCAGTACTTC
CDR3aa: CASLAGGVETQYF
d_gene: TRBD1
v_gene: TRBV3-1/TRBV3-2
abundance: NA
j_gene: TRBJ2-5

CDR3nt: TGTGCCAGCAGTGGGGTGAACGGGAATGAAAAACTGTTTTTT
CDR3aa: CASSGVNGNEKLFF
d_gene: NA
v_gene: TRBV2
abundance: NA
j_gene: TRBJ1-4

CDR3nt: TGTGCCAGCAGTTCCCTTGGGGGAGGGGGGAACATTCAGTACTTC
CDR3aa: CASSSLGGGGNIQYF
d_gene: NA
v_gene: TRBV27
abundance: NA
j_gene: TRBJ2-4

CDR3nt: TGTGCCAGTAGGACCGGGACAGAGAGACCCACAGATACGCAGTATTTT
CDR3aa: CASRTGTERPTDTQYF
d_gene: TRBD1
v_gene: TRBV19
abundance: NA
j_gene: TRBJ2-3

CDR3nt: TGTGCCAGCAGCCCCCGTCCCTCCCAGTCTCCATACGAGCAGTACTTC
CDR3aa: CASSPRPSQSPYEQYF
d_gene: NA
v_gene: TRBV14
abundance: NA
j_gene: TRBJ2-7

CDR3nt: TGTGCCAGCTCACCACTTCCAGGGGGCTTTACCATGAACACTGAAGCTTTCTTT
CDR3aa: CASSPLPGGFTMNTEAFF
d_gene: TRBD1
v_gene: TRBV18
abundance: few
j_gene: TRBJ1-1

CDR3nt: TGTGCCAGCAGTGAATCTTGGCAGGGGGCTTCACCCCTCCACTTT
CDR3aa: CASSESWQGASPLHF
d_gene: TRBD1
v_gene: TRBV6-1
abundance: NA
j_gene: TRBJ1-6

CDR3nt: TGTGCCTCGCAGGGACAGTCGAACACTGAAGCTTTCTTT
CDR3aa: CASQGQSNTEAFF
d_gene: TRBD1
v_gene: TRBV10-3
abundance: NA
j_gene: TRBJ1-1

CDR3nt: TGTGCCAGCAGCGCTCGACAGGGTTTAAGCGCTGGGGCCAACGTCCTGACTTTC
CDR3aa: CASSARQGLSAGANVLTF
d_gene: TRBD1
v_gene: TRBV9
abundance: NA
j_gene: TRBJ2-6

CDR3nt: TGTGCCAGCAGCCCCCAACAGGGCTATGGCTACACCTTC
CDR3aa: CASSPQQGYGYTF
d_gene: NA
v_gene: TRBV9
abundance: NA
j_gene: TRBJ1-2

CDR3nt: TGTGCCTGGAGTTCCGGGGAGTCCAAAAACATTCAGTACTTC
CDR3aa: CAWSSGESKNIQYF
d_gene: NA
v_gene: TRBV30
abundance: once
j_gene: TRBJ2-4

CDR3nt: TGTGCCAGCAGCGGCAGTATACAGGCCCTTTTT
CDR3aa: CASSGSIQALF
d_gene: NA
v_gene: TRBV7-9
abundance: few
j_gene: TRBJ1-1

CDR3nt: TGTGCCAGCTGGACAGGGGCTGTATCACCCCTCCACTTT
CDR3aa: CASWTGAVSPLHF
d_gene: TRBD1
v_gene: TRBV6-6
abundance: few
j_gene: TRBJ1-6

CDR3nt: TGTGCCAGCAGTGAAATGGCGGGGGGCACAGATACGCAGTATTTT
CDR3aa: CASSEMAGGTDTQYF
d_gene: TRBD2
v_gene: TRBV25-1
abundance: NA
j_gene: TRBJ2-3

CDR3nt: TGTGCCAGCTCACCAATGGGACAGGGGGTGTCTAGCGGTACGGCCAACGTCCTGACTTTC
CDR3aa: CASSPMGQGVSSGTANVLTF
d_gene: TRBD1
v_gene: TRBV18
abundance: few
j_gene: TRBJ2-6

CDR3nt: TGTGCCAGCCGTCCGGGAGGGGGCGGAAAGGGCTATGGCTACACCTTC
CDR3aa: CASRPGGGGKGYGYTF
d_gene: TRBD1
v_gene: TRBV2
abundance: NA
j_gene: TRBJ1-2

CDR3nt: TGCGCCAGCAGCGCCCTAGCGGGGGGCACAGATACGCAGTATTTT
CDR3aa: CASSALAGGTDTQYF
d_gene: TRBD2
v_gene: TRBV5-1
abundance: NA
j_gene: TRBJ2-3

CDR3nt: TGTGCCAGTAGTACCGGGACTAGCGGGGGGGTTGGCCAGTTCTTC
CDR3aa: CASSTGTSGGVGQFF
d_gene: TRBD2
v_gene: TRBV19
abundance: NA
j_gene: TRBJ2-1

CDR3nt: TGTGCCAGCAGTTTAGTAGGAGGTGGCTACGAGCAGTACTTC
CDR3aa: CASSLVGGGYEQYF
d_gene: NA
v_gene: TRBV27
abundance: NA
j_gene: TRBJ2-7

CDR3nt: TGTGCCAGCAGTTACTCAGGGGGAATTGAGACCCAGTACTTC
CDR3aa: CASSYSGGIETQYF
d_gene: NA
v_gene: TRBV6-6
abundance: NA
j_gene: TRBJ2-5

CDR3nt: TGTGCCAGCAGCCAAGGCCGGGACACGCGGGCATATGGCTACACCTTC
CDR3aa: CASSQGRDTRAYGYTF
d_gene: NA
v_gene: TRBV14
abundance: NA
j_gene: TRBJ1-2

CDR3nt: TGTGCCAGCAGCTTTGTAATCCTGGACAGGGGGCGCGGCACTGAAGCTTTCTTT
CDR3aa: CASSFVILDRGRGTEAFF
d_gene: NA
v_gene: TRBV12-1
abundance: NA
j_gene: TRBJ1-1

CDR3nt: TGTGCCGGGGGGGCAGGGGACCACGAGCAGTACTTC
CDR3aa: CAGGAGDHEQYF
d_gene: NA
v_gene: TRBV7-2
abundance: NA
j_gene: TRBJ2-7

CDR3nt: TGCGCCAGCAGCTTGCAGGGATTCTCTGGAAACACCATATATTTT
CDR3aa: CASSLQGFSGNTIYF
d_gene: NA
v_gene: TRBV5-1
abundance: once
j_gene: TRBJ1-3

CDR3nt: TGTGCCAGCAGCTTAGATCGAGGGTTGGCAGATACGCAGTATTTT
CDR3aa: CASSLDRGLADTQYF
d_gene: NA
v_gene: TRBV7-2
abundance: NA
j_gene: TRBJ2-3

CDR3nt: TGCAGCGTTAGGCGGACAGGGGGACGGACAGATACGCAGTATTTT
CDR3aa: CSVRRTGGRTDTQYF
d_gene: TRBD1
v_gene: TRBV29-1
abundance: NA
j_gene: TRBJ2-3

CDR3nt: TGTGCCACCAGCAGAGGAACAGGGGGGGCAGATACGCAGTATTTT
CDR3aa: CATSRGTGGADTQYF
d_gene: NA
v_gene: TRBV15
abundance: NA
j_gene: TRBJ2-3

CDR3nt: TGCAGCGTTTCCAGCAGGGTAGGCGGGGAGCTGTTTTTT
CDR3aa: CSVSSRVGGELFF
d_gene: NA
v_gene: TRBV29-1
abundance: NA
j_gene: TRBJ2-2

CDR3nt: TGTGCCAGCAGCTTGGCCGGGAGACGTCACACAGATACGCAGTATTTT
CDR3aa: CASSLAGRRHTDTQYF
d_gene: NA
v_gene: TRBV11-2
abundance: NA
j_gene: TRBJ2-3

CDR3nt: TGTGCCAGCAGCCGCGGGGGGCAGGAGGGAAACATTCAGTACTTC
CDR3aa: CASSRGGQEGNIQYF
d_gene: TRBD2
v_gene: TRBV28
abundance: NA
j_gene: TRBJ2-4

CDR3nt: TGTGCCAGCAGCGTGGGGGGGCGAACAGATACGCAGTATTTT
CDR3aa: CASSVGGRTDTQYF
d_gene: NA
v_gene: TRBV11-2
abundance: NA
j_gene: TRBJ2-3

CDR3nt: TGCGCCAGCAGCCTGGGGCAGGGGTCCGGGGCCAACGTCCTGACTTTC
CDR3aa: CASSLGQGSGANVLTF
d_gene: NA
v_gene: TRBV4-1
abundance: NA
j_gene: TRBJ2-6